The 12 T cell receptor beta chains below all came from one sample that was sequenced in a study of T-cell memory formation after mild COVID-19 (dated by TCRdb to 2020 to 2023). The library was obtained by 5' RACE. The instrument given in TCRdb is Illumina NovaSeq 6000. In TCRdb, the public reads were trimmed at Q25 with fastp and aligned with MiXCR, with productive beta chains retained. One record per CDR3 amino acid sequence lists the most common genes and DNA. The sample data list about 390,000 distinct CDR3 sequences, and around 20% of these were observed just once. The ten largest clones capture around 12% of the sample. The sample comprised PBMCs or a T cell subset sorted from them (not recorded which). Every receptor here comes from an adult woman who had mild COVID-19 (a few samples of this study predate the infection). The sample titles of this study are shuffled in the database, so cell type and time point are left out; the donor was told from shared clones.

There are a few counts of this clonotype. V and J are TRBV9 and TRBJ1-1; D remains unclear. From germline, CDR1 is SGDLS and CDR2 YYNGEE. The CDR3 has 14 residues. V shed 0 bases and J shed 5 bases, with 11 bases lying between them. The DNA of the CDR3 is TGTGCCAGCAGCGTAGATCGAGGACGGACTGAAGCTTTCTTT. This gives the protein CASSVDRGRTEAFF.

This clonotype was seen only once. The V gene is TRBV9, the J gene TRBJ1-2; D is uncertain. Germline CDR1 SGDLS, CDR2 YYNGEE. CDR3 length equals 13 residues. The V end was cut by 3 bases, the J end by 5 bases, with 11 bases between. In DNA form, the CDR3 reads TGTGCCAGCAGCGAAGCGGTTGGGTATGGCTACACCTTC. Protein product: CASSEAVGYGYTF.

In this sample, this clonotype turned up many times. J is TRBJ2-5 and V is TRBV23-1, with 9 bases aligning to TRBD1. TRBV23-1 is filed as an ORF, its function uncertain. This CDR3 has 17 amino acids. V was clipped by 6 bases and J by 1 base; unmatched bases: 12. The CDR3 reads CASSQGPGQGSQETQYF. The CDR3 nucleotides read TGCGCCAGCAGCCAAGGCCCGGGACAGGGTTCCCAAGAGACCCAGTACTTC.

Here the CDR3 reads CASIPTGVNTGELFF. CDR3 in DNA: TGTGCCAGCATCCCCACGGGCGTGAACACCGGGGAGCTGTTTTTT. This chain joins TRBV12-3 or TRBV12-4 and TRBJ2-2; no clear D gene. Trimming took off 7 bases at V and 1 base at J, with 13 bases between the two ends. The CDR3 is made up of 15 amino acids.

V gene TRBV25-1 combines with J gene TRBJ2-7, with 11 bases identical to TRBD1. With 2 bases clipped from V and 5 bases from J, the junction kept 5 bases outside the gene matches. This CDR3 contains 15 residues. Germline CDR1 MGHDK, CDR2 SYGVNS. This CDR3 reads CASSEAGTGGDEQYF. The CDR3, as DNA: TGTGCCAGCAGTGAAGCCGGGACAGGGGGAGACGAGCAGTACTTC.

This chain connects TRBV4-1 to TRBJ2-1, with TRBD2 matching 12 bases. Germline V gives CDR1 MGHRA, CDR2 YSYEKL. The CDR3 contains 19 residues. V lost 0 bases to trimming and J lost 7 bases; unmatched junction nucleotides: 13. CDR3 in DNA: TGCGCCAGCAGCCAAGATCGATTTCTAGCGGGGGGGATATTGAATGAGCAGTTCTTC. Its translation: CASSQDRFLAGGILNEQFF.

This clonotype came up a few times. V usage is TRBV6-1 and J usage is TRBJ2-5; no clear D. CDR3 length equals 13 residues. Germline V gene sequence: CDR1 MNHNS, CDR2 SASEGT. Trimming took off 7 bases at V and 5 bases at J, with 14 bases between the two ends. This chain's CDR3 is CASIVPSGETQYF. In nucleotides, the CDR3 is TGTGCCAGCATAGTACCATCCGGGGAGACCCAGTACTTC.

On this clonotype itself: At one boundary the junction diverges from the germline segment, which might be a read error. The chain combines TRBV7-3 with TRBJ2-3, with D possibly matching TRBD2 (6 bases). This CDR3 has 15 residues. Per the germline V gene, CDR1 is SGHTA and CDR2 is FQGTGA. The CDR3 nucleotides are TGTGCCACCAGCCGGGGCGGGAAGAGCACAGATACGCAGTATTTT. Its translation is CATSRGGKSTDTQYF.

This clonotype was counted a few times. The chain uses TRBV21-1 and TRBJ2-2; the table names TRBD1, a call not compared with the DNA. TRBV21-1 is a pseudogene. The CDR3 is 19 residues long. The CDR3 DNA sequence: TGTGCCAGCAGCAAAGCAAGGAAAGGGACAGACTCGAACACCGGGGAGCTGTTTTTT. As protein: CASSKARKGTDSNTGELFF.

The gene calls are TRBV20-1 and TRBJ1-1, with no clear D. The germline CDR1 and CDR2 sequences are DFQATT and SNEGSKA (reference sequence). V was shortened by 3 bases and J by 1 base, with 6 bases between the two germline ends. The CDR3 is 12 residues long. The CDR3 region has the DNA TGCAGTGCTAGCAAGCAGAACACTGAAGCTTTCTTT. Translated: CSASKQNTEAFF.

J is TRBJ2-1 and V is TRBV4-3, with 7 bases that match TRBD2. The length of the CDR3 is 18 residues. The trim removed 5 bases at V and 3 bases at J, leaving 16 bases unmatched. CDR1 is LGHNA, CDR2 YSLEER, per germline. CDR3 nucleotides: TGCGCCAGCAGCAAAACTACCTTAGCGGGCTCCAGCTACAATGAGCAGTTCTTC. Translated: CASSKTTLAGSSYNEQFF.

The rearrangement joins TRBV10-3 to TRBJ2-3; D possibly corresponds to TRBD2 (5 bases). The CDR3 loop spans 16 amino acids. CDR1 ENHRY and CDR2 SYGVKD come from the germline V gene. Trimming shortened V by 0 bases and J by 5 bases, and 15 bases separated the two germline ends. The DNA of the CDR3 is TGTGCCATCAGTGAGTCGATTGTATTCGCGGGAGATACGCAGTATTTT. Encoded protein: CAISESIVFAGDTQYF.